The 29 T cell receptor beta chains listed next were all sequenced from one sample in a study of OX40 agonist ivuxolimab in advanced cancers. Libraries were prepared by immunoSEQ multiplex PCR; TCRdb keeps only in-frame clonotypes and omits some of them. The table lists roughly 60,000 clones, 90% to 95% of them singletons, with approximately 18% in the top ten. Sequenced here: CD4+ or CD8+ T cells sorted from blood, sampled in a trial of the OX40 agonist ivuxolimab. The receptors here all came from an adult with an advanced solid tumor such as melanoma, head and neck, liver or kidney cancer.

The chain links TRBV5-4 to TRBJ2-1; TRBD1 agrees at 9 bases. This CDR3 is built from 13 residues. Trimming removed 4 bases from V and 8 bases from J; junction bases left unmatched: 4. The germline V gene encodes CDR1 SGHNT and CDR2 YYREEE (reference sequence). CDR3 in DNA: TGTGCCAGCAGCCCCACAGGGGGCGATGAGCAGTTCTTC. This codes for CASSPTGGDEQFF.

The CDR3, as DNA: TGTGCCAGCAGCCAGTACCGGGACCCCCCCTACAATGAGCAGTTCTTC. Amino acid sequence: CASSQYRDPPYNEQFF. This sequence joins TRBV4-2 and TRBJ2-1, with D perhaps given as TRBD1 or TRBD2 (5 bases each). The CDR3 runs 16 residues. Per the germline V gene, CDR1 is LGHNA and CDR2 is YNFKEQ. Trimming stripped 3 bases from V and 2 bases from J, with 14 bases between.

The rearrangement joins TRBV6-6 to TRBJ2-3; TRBD2 matches at 9 bases. The trim removed 4 bases at V and 7 bases at J, leaving 9 bases unmatched. CDR1 MNHNY and CDR2 SVGAGI come from the germline V gene (reference sequence). This CDR3 contains 15 residues. The CDR3 DNA reads TGTGCCAGCAGTTCTCCGGGACTAGCATTTAATACGCAGTATTTT. Protein: CASSSPGLAFNTQYF.

The gene calls are TRBV28 and TRBJ1-2, with D hard to call. The CDR3 totals 16 residues. Germline-derived CDR1 and CDR2 are MDHEN and SYDVKM. V was trimmed by 2 bases and J by 4 bases, leaving 17 bases between them. In DNA form, the CDR3 reads TGTGCCAGCAGTTTAGATACGAACATGGGCTTCTATGGCTACACCTTC. Protein product: CASSLDTNMGFYGYTF.

This sequence joins TRBV10-1 and TRBJ2-2; D remains ambiguous. Trimming took off 5 bases at V and 4 bases at J, with 14 bases between the two ends. This CDR3 is built from 15 residues. Germline V gene sequence: CDR1 WNHNN, CDR2 SYGVQD (reference sequence). CDR3 bases: TGCGCCAGCAGTCCGTTAGCTGTTGGCACCGGGGAGCTGTTTTTT. This gives the protein CASSPLAVGTGELFF.

This rearrangement joins TRBV5-1 to TRBJ1-1, with a possible D match to TRBD1 (6 bases). CDR3 length: 15 residues. The germline V gene encodes CDR1 SGHRS and CDR2 YFSETQ. V was trimmed by 6 bases and J by 1 base, leaving 16 bases between them. The CDR3: CASNFYGQKNTEAFF. In DNA form, the CDR3 reads TGCGCCAGCAACTTCTACGGACAGAAGAACACTGAAGCTTTCTTT.

The gene calls are TRBV2 and TRBJ2-7; the match to TRBD2 covers 9 bases. The CDR3 sequence is 12 residues long. The V segment lost 9 bases and the J segment 3 bases; nucleotides outside the gene matches: 3. The germline V gene has CDR1 SNHLY and CDR2 FYNNEI. The DNA for the CDR3 is TGTGCCAGGAGCGGGAGGCACTACGAGCAGTACTTC. It codes for CARSGRHYEQYF.

The rearrangement joins TRBV28 to TRBJ1-1; possibly TRBD1 for D (5 bases). The germline V and J ends were trimmed by 6 bases and 0 bases, with 20 bases remaining between them. The length of the CDR3 is 17 residues. Germline V CDR1 and CDR2: MDHEN, SYDVKM. CDR3 sequence: CASSTLSGVSMNTEAFF. CDR3 in DNA: TGTGCCAGCAGCACCCTGTCGGGGGTAAGCATGAACACTGAAGCTTTCTTT.

CDR3 in amino acids: CASSYGQNYGYTF. The CDR3 DNA is TGTGCCAGCAGTTACGGACAGAACTATGGCTACACCTTC. This sequence joins TRBV6-5 and TRBJ1-2, with D tentatively TRBD1 (6 bases). V dropped 2 bases and J dropped 2 bases, with 6 bases sitting between them. This CDR3 region has 13 residues. Germline V gene sequence: CDR1 MNHEY, CDR2 SVGAGI.

The rearrangement uses TRBV13 and TRBJ1-4, with D unclear. The CDR3 contains 15 residues. CDR1 and CDR2 from the germline V gene are PRHDT and FYEKMQ (reference sequence). The V end was cut by 2 bases, the J end by 4 bases, with 11 bases between. The CDR3 nucleotides are TGTGCCAGCAGCTTACGCTCGGTCCATAATGAAAAACTGTTTTTT. Protein sequence: CASSLRSVHNEKLFF. Looking up the rest from reference TRBV13 and TRBJ1-4 gives the full variable domain: AAGVIQSPRHLIKEKRETATLKCYPIPRHDTVYWYQQGPGQDPQFLISFYEKMQSDKGSIPDRFSAQQFSDYHSELNMSSLELGDSALYFCASSLRSVHNEKLFFGSGTQLSVL.

This sequence joins TRBV9 and TRBJ2-1, with D unresolved. The germline CDR1 and CDR2 sequences are SGDLS and YYNGEE. V was pared by 4 bases and J by 8 bases, with 16 bases between. The CDR3 length is 14 residues. CDR3 sequence: CASSPPARSDEQFF. CDR3 coding DNA: TGTGCCAGCAGCCCTCCGGCCAGGTCCGATGAGCAGTTCTTC.

This chain connects TRBV11-1 to TRBJ2-7; 12 bases map to TRBD2. The CDR3 has 16 residues. J gave up 6 bases and V 5 bases, and 11 bases lay outside the gene matches. Germline CDR1 and CDR2: SGHAT and FQDESV (reference sequence). CDR3 sequence (DNA): TGTGCCAGCAGCCCAGGACTAGCGGGGACTCCTATCGAGCAGTACTTC. Its translation: CASSPGLAGTPIEQYF.

This chain links TRBV11-2 with TRBJ2-3; TRBD2 might be the D (6 bases). Trimming took 4 bases from V and 4 from J, leaving 18 bases between them. CDR3 size: 16 residues. Germline V gene data show CDR1 as SGHAT and CDR2 as FQNNGV. The CDR3 DNA is TGTGCCAGCAGCTATGGAGGGACGGGCGTGGCAGATACGCAGTATTTT. Translating gives CASSYGGTGVADTQYF.

The sample holds a few counts of this clone. The chain is built from TRBV4-1 and TRBJ2-2, with D perhaps TRBD1 or TRBD2 (5 bases each). V gave up 5 bases and J gave up 1 base, with 8 bases separating them. The CDR3 extends over 14 amino acids. Germline V gene sequence: CDR1 MGHRA, CDR2 YSYEKL. The DNA for the CDR3 is TGCGCCAGCAGCGGGACCGAGAACACCGGGGAGCTGTTTTTT. This gives the protein CASSGTENTGELFF.

This CDR3 is CASSGWDRVGETQYF. As DNA, the CDR3 is TGTGCCAGCAGCGGCTGGGACAGGGTCGGGGAGACCCAGTACTTC. The rearrangement uses TRBV21-1 and TRBJ2-5; the table's D call, TRBD1, was not checked against the DNA. TRBV21-1 is a recognized pseudogene. The CDR3 is 15 amino acids.

The chain recombines TRBV14 with TRBJ2-2; unclear D gene. Germline V gene sequence: CDR1 SGHDN, CDR2 FVKESK. V was cut by 3 bases and J by 2 bases, with 10 bases left in between. This CDR3 region has 15 residues. The CDR3 DNA reads TGTGCCAGCAGCCACGGATACACTAACACCGGGGAGCTGTTTTTT. Protein sequence: CASSHGYTNTGELFF.

This clone was counted once. This chain links TRBV6-1 with TRBJ2-1, with D possibly matching TRBD2 (6 bases). Trimming took 6 bases from V and 2 from J, leaving 11 bases between them. The CDR3 totals 14 residues. Germline CDR1 and CDR2: MNHNS and SASEGT. In DNA, the CDR3 is TGTGCCAGCAGGGGGGGACCCGCCTACAATGAGCAGTTCTTC. Translated: CASRGGPAYNEQFF.

The chain uses TRBV15 and TRBJ2-7; TRBD2 aligns across 7 bases. With V trimmed by 2 bases and J by 5 bases, 6 bases remained unmatched. This CDR3 is 14 amino acids long. Germline V CDR1 and CDR2: LNHNV, YYDKDF (reference sequence). CDR3 sequence (DNA): TGTGCCACCAGCAGACTAGCGGTGCTCGACGAGCAGTACTTC. This gives the protein CATSRLAVLDEQYF.

The chain combines TRBV5-1 with TRBJ2-1; 16 positions match TRBD2. V lost 0 bases and J lost 12; bases outside the gene matches: 9. Per the germline V gene, CDR1 is SGHRS and CDR2 is YFSETQ. The CDR3 length is 17 residues. CDR3 DNA sequence: TGCGCCAGCAGCTTGGCGGGACTAGCGGGAGGGCCCACGTTGCAGTTCTTC. Its protein product is CASSLAGLAGGPTLQFF.

This clone has just a few counts. The same CDR3 arises from other DNA sequences in this sample as well. This chain connects TRBV9 to TRBJ1-3, with D unclear. Deletions cut 1 base from V and 0 bases from J, with 5 bases between. In germline, CDR1 is SGDLS, CDR2 YYNGEE. The CDR3 length is 14 residues. The CDR3 region is CASSVSDSGNTIYF. CDR3 coding DNA: TGTGCCAGCAGCGTATCGGACTCTGGAAACACCATATATTTT.

The chain links TRBV11-3 to TRBJ1-2; D call uncertain. The germline V gene encodes CDR1 SGHNT and CDR2 YENEEA. With 0 bases removed from V and 2 bases from J, the gap between germline ends came to 7 bases. The CDR3 covers 14 residues. The CDR3 loop is CASSLERQNYGYTF. The CDR3 bases are TGTGCCAGCAGCTTAGAGAGGCAGAACTATGGCTACACCTTC.

The rearrangement uses TRBV5-4 and TRBJ2-5; 8 bases align to TRBD2. The CDR3 has 14 residues. The germline V gene has CDR1 SGHNT and CDR2 YYREEE (reference sequence). The V and J ends lost 0 bases and 5 bases, in that order; junction bases with no gene match: 3. The DNA of the CDR3 is TGTGCCAGCAGCTTGGGGACTAGCTGGGAGACCCAGTACTTC. Its protein is CASSLGTSWETQYF.

The chain uses TRBV10-1 and TRBJ2-1; 8 positions agree with TRBD1. Germline CDR1 WNHNN, CDR2 SYGVQD (reference sequence). Germline trimming cut 6 bases from V and 6 bases from J; bases unmatched to any gene: 7. CDR3 size: 14 residues. The CDR3 sequence is CASSVPGTGNEQFF. As DNA, the CDR3 is TGCGCCAGCAGCGTCCCAGGGACAGGCAATGAGCAGTTCTTC.

The chain links TRBV15 to TRBJ2-1; possible D gene TRBD1, 7 bases. The CDR3 length is 15 residues. CDR1 LNHNV and CDR2 YYDKDF come from the germline V gene (reference sequence). Trimming removed 1 base from V and 6 bases from J, with 13 bases in between. CDR3: CATSRGRGLGNEQFF. As DNA, the CDR3 is TGTGCCACCAGCAGAGGGAGGGGGCTTGGCAATGAGCAGTTCTTC.

This sequence joins TRBV11-3 and TRBJ1-1; D remains unclear. The CDR3 extends over 12 amino acids. Germline CDR1 is SGHNT and CDR2 is YENEEA. V lost 1 base, J lost 3 bases, and 3 bases lay in between. As DNA, the CDR3 is TGTGCCAGCAGCTTAGGGGACACTGAAGCTTTCTTT. Encoded protein: CASSLGDTEAFF.

This clone has just a few counts. This sequence joins TRBV15 and TRBJ2-5; D call uncertain. The CDR3 has 17 residues. Germline V CDR1 and CDR2: LNHNV, YYDKDF (reference sequence). With 0 bases removed from V and 2 bases from J, the gap between germline ends came to 16 bases. The CDR3 DNA is TGTGCCACCAGCAGAGATCTCTCCCTGGTGGTGCAAGAGACCCAGTACTTC. It yields the protein CATSRDLSLVVQETQYF.

CDR3 amino acids: CASSFGLVYEQFF. For the CDR3, the DNA is TGTGCCAGCAGCTTCGGACTAGTTTATGAGCAGTTCTTC. The chain links TRBV7-3 to TRBJ2-1; 7 nucleotides align to TRBD2. Trimming cost V 3 bases and J 8 bases; bases outside gene matches: 4. Germline V gene sequence: CDR1 SGHTA, CDR2 FQGTGA. CDR3 size: 13 residues.

This chain uses TRBV30 with TRBJ2-7; TRBD2 might be the D (6 bases). The CDR3 has 14 amino acids. CDR1 is GTSNPN and CDR2 is SVGIG in the germline V gene (reference sequence). The CDR3 nucleotides read TGTGCTACAAGAGTAGCGGTTTCGTTCTCCGAGCAGTACTTC. Its protein product is CATRVAVSFSEQYF.

The CDR3 reads CASSFRDRAPYSGNTIYF. CDR3 nucleotide sequence: TGTGCCAGCAGCTTCCGGGACAGGGCACCCTACTCTGGAAACACCATATATTTT. The chain recombines TRBV4-2 with TRBJ1-3; 9 nucleotides align to TRBD1. The CDR3 sequence is 18 residues long. V lost 5 bases, J lost 0 bases, and 11 bases stayed unmatched. Germline CDR1 reads LGHNA; CDR2 reads YNFKEQ.